Listed here is a single T cell receptor (beta chain). No antigen is known for it. This entry comes from a study of shared clonotypes between healthy human individuals. Findings and limits, study-wide: Genetic and exposure-history diversity was limited by the small donor number.

The authors split each subset's genomic DNA evenly across several immunoSEQ plates. The method was immunoSEQ multiplex PCR; TCRdb's version includes in-frame clones alone and lacks a portion of them. This sample has 400,000 to 600,000 clones, with more than 95% found just once. The clonotype comes from a woman in her twenties or thirties in good health. The sample comprised naive CD4+ T cells sorted from blood. Subset defined: CD45RA+ positively selected.

CDR3 coding DNA: TGTGCCAGCAGCCAAGAGGGCAACAGGGTAACCTACGAGCAGTACTTC. As protein: CASSQEGNRVTYEQYF. The V gene is TRBV7-2, the J gene TRBJ2-7; perhaps TRBD1 as D (6 bases). CDR1 and CDR2 from the germline V gene are SGHTA and FQGNSA. This CDR3 spans 16 amino acids. Trimming pared 5 bases from V and 2 bases from J, leaving 19 bases between.